This TCR beta chain was recorded in a study of blood T cell repertoires in COVID-19. About the study: From T cells, B-cell-depleted T cells, or PBMCs came the material, which was cDNA or gDNA.

Clones were read by immunoSEQ multiplex PCR, and TCRdb kept only the in-frame ones, dropping some. Here the sample spans about 230,000 clones, nearly 90% being singletons. The CDR3 has 13 amino acids. Trimming pared 7 bases from V and 6 bases from J, leaving 13 bases between. The germline gives CDR1 LNHDA, CDR2 SQIVND (reference sequence). This sequence joins TRBV19 and TRBJ2-1; D remains ambiguous. The sequence was collected from a woman in her twenties or thirties with acute COVID-19. The source material was PBMCs or T cells enriched from blood (not recorded which). DNA for the CDR3: TGTGCCAGTACCTTGCCCGGAGCCAATGAGCAGTTCTTC. Its translation is CASTLPGANEQFF.